What follows are 21 T cell receptor beta chains derived from one specimen sequenced in a study of T cells of healthy individuals (dated by TCRdb to 2017 to 2018). Library preparation employed 5' RACE. Instrument on record: Illumina MiSeq. TCRdb cleaned the public reads at Q25 with fastp, built clones with MiXCR and kept in-frame beta chains. Rows are combined by CDR3 protein, so each entry shows the most common genes and DNA. Within this sample are 60,000 to 80,000 distinct CDR3 sequences, with around 16% of them counted one time only. The ten top clones hold 4% to 5% of the sample. These TCRs come from a human donor in good health.

In its sample, this clonotype was seen a few times. V usage is TRBV18 and J usage is TRBJ2-5; D possibly corresponds to TRBD1 (6 bases). V lost 3 bases and J 3 bases, leaving 11 bases between the germline ends. Germline CDR1 KGHSH, CDR2 LQKENI. The CDR3 covers 14 residues. The CDR3 DNA sequence: TGTGCCAGCTCACCGGGACATCGAAAAGAGACCCAGTACTTC. Encoded protein: CASSPGHRKETQYF.

This clonotype was recorded at least ten times. The CDR3 DNA reads as TGTGCCAGCAGTTTATCGGGATCCTCTGGGGCCAACGTCCTGACTTTC. As protein: CASSLSGSSGANVLTF. This chain links TRBV12-3 or TRBV12-4 with TRBJ2-6; D is perhaps TRBD2 (5 bases). V was pared by 2 bases and J by 0 bases, with 8 bases between. CDR3 length equals 16 residues.

This clonotype was detected only a few times. The chain links TRBV19 to TRBJ2-3; no clear D gene. The V gene's germline CDR1 is LNHDA and CDR2 SQIVND (reference sequence). V lost 9 bases, J lost 2 bases, and 15 bases lay in between. CDR3 length equals 14 residues. CDR3 bases: TGTGCCAGCCACGACCGTCGGACCACAGATACGCAGTATTTT. The encoded protein is CASHDRRTTDTQYF.

This clonotype came up a few times. The CDR3 here is CASSPTGSAYNEQFF. In DNA, the CDR3 is TGTGCCAGCAGCCCGACCGGGAGCGCATACAATGAGCAGTTCTTC. The chain is built from TRBV7-9 and TRBJ2-1; perhaps TRBD2 as D (6 bases). The CDR3 sequence is 15 residues long. Germline CDR1 is SEHNR and CDR2 is FQNEAQ (reference sequence). V was shortened by 5 bases and J by 4 bases, with 15 bases between the two germline ends.

Many counts were recorded for this clonotype. The gene calls are TRBV28 and TRBJ2-7; TRBD2 might be the D (7 bases). The V gene's germline CDR1 is MDHEN and CDR2 SYDVKM. V was trimmed by 2 bases and J by 12 bases, leaving 14 bases between them. CDR3 length equals 12 residues. CDR3 nucleotide sequence: TGTGCCAGCAGTTTAACGTGGGGGGGCTTGTACTTC. Translation: CASSLTWGGLYF.

This clonotype was seen a handful of times. CDR3 in DNA: TGTGCCAGCAGTGGGGTAGCGGGACAGGGATACACTGAAGCTTTCTTT. Its protein product is CASSGVAGQGYTEAFF. The chain combines TRBV28 with TRBJ1-1, with TRBD1 matching 9 bases. This CDR3 spans 16 amino acids. With 5 bases clipped from V and 3 bases from J, the junction kept 10 bases outside the gene matches. Germline assignment: CDR1 MDHEN and CDR2 SYDVKM.

The CDR3 DNA is TGTGCCAGCAGCCGGCCAGTTTCATTAGGGGACGAAGCTTTCTTT. Residues: CASSRPVSLGDEAFF. This chain joins TRBV28 and TRBJ1-1; a possible D gene is TRBD1 (5 bases). The CDR3 length is 15 residues. Germline CDR1 and CDR2: MDHEN and SYDVKM. V was clipped by 6 bases and J by 8 bases, with 22 bases between them.

The J gene is TRBJ2-7, the V gene TRBV13; no clear D. Trimming stripped 3 bases from V and 0 bases from J, with 12 bases between. CDR3 length equals 15 residues. CDR1 is PRHDT, CDR2 FYEKMQ, per germline (reference sequence). The CDR3 loop is CASSFNGVRSYEQYF. The CDR3 nucleotides read TGTGCCAGCAGCTTTAATGGGGTACGCTCCTACGAGCAGTACTTC.

This clonotype was detected only a few times. The chain employs TRBV25-1 and TRBJ2-3, with TRBD2 matching over 7 bases. Germline-derived CDR1 and CDR2 are MGHDK and SYGVNS. V trimming: 5 bases; J trimming: 5 bases; junction bases outside the gene matches: 10. This CDR3 is 15 amino acids long. The CDR3 loop is CASSSRDYRGDTQYF. CDR3 coding DNA: TGTGCCAGCAGTAGCCGGGACTACCGCGGAGATACGCAGTATTTT.

V usage is TRBV11-2 and J usage is TRBJ2-1; 7 bases line up with TRBD1. This CDR3 comprises 15 residues. Per the germline V gene, CDR1 is SGHAT and CDR2 is FQNNGV. Trimming took 4 bases from V and 4 from J; bases not matched to a gene: 7. This chain's CDR3 is CASSSQGRIYNEQFF. DNA for the CDR3: TGTGCCAGCAGCTCACAGGGGCGGATTTACAATGAGCAGTTCTTC.

The chain links TRBV2 to TRBJ1-4; unclear D gene. With 8 bases removed from V and 6 bases from J, the gap between germline ends came to 13 bases. The CDR3 contains 13 residues. Germline CDR1 SNHLY, CDR2 FYNNEI. CDR3 residues: CASSSRVDEKLFF. The CDR3 coding sequence is TGTGCCAGCTCCAGCCGAGTAGATGAAAAACTGTTTTTT.

The rearrangement joins TRBV11-2 to TRBJ2-1; 7 bases are shared with TRBD2. The CDR3 sequence is 14 residues long. The V segment lost 2 bases and the J segment 9 bases; nucleotides outside the gene matches: 7. Germline lookup yields CDR1 SGHAT and CDR2 FQNNGV. The CDR3: CASSLNAGRGEQFF. CDR3 nucleotide sequence: TGTGCCAGCAGCTTAAACGCAGGGAGGGGTGAGCAGTTCTTC.

V gene TRBV6-6 combines with J gene TRBJ1-6; D call uncertain. Germline V lookup: CDR1 MNHNY, CDR2 SVGAGI (reference sequence). The CDR3 length is 21 residues. Trimming removed 5 bases from V and 1 base from J, with 27 bases in between. CDR3 DNA sequence: TGTGCCAGCAGTCCCAGGATTCTAGACCTTGGCAACATGTCCTATAATTCACCCCTCCACTTT. As protein: CASSPRILDLGNMSYNSPLHF.

This chain connects TRBV6-2 or TRBV6-3 to TRBJ2-5; 12 bases are a match to TRBD1. V was clipped by 2 bases and J by 6 bases; unmatched bases: 4. Germline V lookup: CDR1 MNHEY, CDR2 SVGEGT. CDR3 length: 15 amino acids. For the CDR3, the DNA is TGTGCCAGCAGTTACGGGACAGGGGGCGTAAAGACCCAGTACTTC. As protein: CASSYGTGGVKTQYF.

This rearrangement joins TRBV12-3 or TRBV12-4 to TRBJ2-1; D is unclear. The germline V and J ends were trimmed by 3 bases and 8 bases, with 17 bases remaining between them. The length of the CDR3 is 15 residues. For the CDR3, the DNA is TGTGCCAGCAGTTTCTGGGTGGTGACCATGGATGAGCAGTTCTTC. Its protein product is CASSFWVVTMDEQFF.

This clonotype was seen more than once but under ten times. The gene calls are TRBV12-3 or TRBV12-4 and TRBJ1-5; no clear D gene. This CDR3 is 13 amino acids long. Trimming pared 4 bases from V and 5 bases from J, leaving 9 bases between. The CDR3, as DNA: TGTGCCAGCAGTTCATCCCTCGATCAGCCCCAGCATTTT. Translation gives CASSSSLDQPQHF.

The rearrangement uses TRBV10-3 and TRBJ2-5; 8 bases align to TRBD1. The CDR3 contains 13 residues. V dropped 6 bases and J dropped 5; count of bases not matched to a gene: 5. Germline values: CDR1 ENHRY, CDR2 SYGVKD. CDR3 region: CAIREQGEETQYF. In nucleotides, the CDR3 is TGTGCCATCAGGGAACAGGGGGAGGAGACCCAGTACTTC.

This clonotype was found many times. The chain employs TRBV28 and TRBJ2-7; 9 bases fit TRBD1. The ends lost 2 bases at V and 5 bases at J; junction bases unmatched: 4. This CDR3 comprises 14 residues. Germline V lookup: CDR1 MDHEN, CDR2 SYDVKM. DNA of the CDR3: TGTGCCAGCAGTTTAGGGGACAGGGACCACGAGCAGTACTTC. This gives the protein CASSLGDRDHEQYF.

This clonotype was counted only a few times. V and J are TRBV5-8 and TRBJ1-5; 11 bases are a match to TRBD1. J was trimmed by 7 bases and V by 3 bases; bases with no gene match: 9. The CDR3 consists of 16 residues. The germline V gene encodes CDR1 SGHTS and CDR2 YDEGEE. CDR3 amino acids: CASSWTGQGAGQPQHF. As DNA, the CDR3 is TGTGCCAGCAGCTGGACCGGACAGGGGGCTGGGCAGCCCCAGCATTTT. Drawing the rest from reference TRBV5-8 and TRBJ1-5, the complete variable domain is EAGVTQSPTHLIKTRGQQATLRCSPISGHTSVYWYQQALGLGLQFLLWYDEGEERNRGNFPPRFSGRQFPNYSSELNVNALELEDSALYLCASSWTGQGAGQPQHFGDGTRLSIL.

The rearrangement links TRBV11-2 to TRBJ2-5; TRBD2 aligns across 7 bases. V lost 6 bases, J lost 0 bases, and 4 bases stayed unmatched. In germline, CDR1 is SGHAT, CDR2 FQNNGV. The CDR3 loop spans 14 amino acids. CDR3 protein: CASSPTSYQETQYF. In DNA form, the CDR3 reads TGTGCCAGCAGTCCGACTAGCTACCAAGAGACCCAGTACTTC.

This clonotype was recorded at least ten times. V is TRBV28 and J is TRBJ2-5; 11 bases line up with TRBD2. The J segment lost 1 base and the V segment lost 5 bases, leaving 9 bases of the junction unmatched. Per the germline V gene, CDR1 is MDHEN and CDR2 is SYDVKM. The CDR3 contains 17 residues. This CDR3 reads CASSPAASGGPQETQYF. The DNA of the CDR3 is TGTGCCAGCAGTCCAGCCGCTAGCGGGGGGCCCCAAGAGACCCAGTACTTC.